A selection of T cell receptor beta chains follows, all from one sample in a study of CD8 T cells in ankylosing spondylitis. TCRdb used MiXCR to reprocess the 5' RACE reads, holding one entry per CDR3 protein. This sample has fewer than 250,000 distinct CDR3 sequences, with approximately 10% found just once. The sample comprised blood, either unsorted or a sorted T cell fraction (not recorded which). All receptors come from a male donor with ankylosing spondylitis or in good health (not recorded which). Both conserved end residues are part of each CDR3. The D gene is left open where the match is weak. Clone size appears in some rows only: once, few, many, or a class for an expanded clone.

len	d_gene	v_gene	abundance	j_gene	CDR3nt	CDR3aa
15	NA	TRBV11-2	NA	TRBJ2-3	TGTGCCAGCAGCTTATATTCAACGGGTACAGATACGCAGTATTTT	CASSLYSTGTDTQYF
13	NA	TRBV20-1	few	TRBJ2-5	TGCAGTGCTAGCGCTAGTGTATGGGAGACCCAGTACTTC	CSASASVWETQYF
14	NA	TRBV5-1	many	TRBJ2-7	TGCGCCAGCAGCTTAAGATTAGAGCGGAACGAGCAGTACTTC	CASSLRLERNEQYF
15	TRBD2	TRBV2	NA	TRBJ2-2	TGTGCCAGCAGTGCCCAGCGGGGGGACACCGGGGAGCTGTTTTTT	CASSAQRGDTGELFF
13	TRBD2	TRBV7-6	many	TRBJ2-3	TGTGCCAGCAGCCCCCAGGGAGGGGATACGCAGTATTTT	CASSPQGGDTQYF
19	TRBD2	TRBV11-2	NA	TRBJ2-1	TGTGCCAGCAGCTCGGGACTAGCGGGGGGGCTGTCGACTCGGAATGAGCAGTTCTTC	CASSSGLAGGLSTRNEQFF
17	TRBD2	TRBV5-1	NA	TRBJ2-1	TGCACCAGCAGCCATCTCCTGGATAGCGGGGGCAACAATGAGCAGTTCTTC	CTSSHLLDSGGNNEQFF
13	TRBD1	TRBV20-1	NA	TRBJ2-7	TGCAGTGCTAGCTCACAGGGGTACTACGAGCAGTACTTC	CSASSQGYYEQYF
19	NA	TRBV11-1	NA	TRBJ1-1	TGTGCCAGCAGCTCACGCCCCGCCTTTGATAAGATAAGGGACACTGAAGCTTTCTTT	CASSSRPAFDKIRDTEAFF
16	TRBD1	TRBV7-8	NA	TRBJ1-5	TGTGCCAGCAGCAAGGGACAGGGGGATAGCAATCAGCCCCAGCATTTT	CASSKGQGDSNQPQHF
18	NA	TRBV28	many	TRBJ1-1	TGTGCCAGCAGTTTCAGGGCCTGGCCAAGGGGCCCGAACACTGAAGCTTTCTTT	CASSFRAWPRGPNTEAFF
14	NA	TRBV5-1	few	TRBJ2-5	TGCGCCAGCAGCTTTCAGGGAGGAGAAGAGACCCAGTACTTC	CASSFQGGEETQYF
16	TRBD1	TRBV3-1	few	TRBJ1-2	TGTGCCAGCGCCACAAGACTTCCCGGGACAGGGGGCGTCAGGACCTTC	CASATRLPGTGGVRTF
16	NA	TRBV10-3	NA	TRBJ2-5	TGTGCCATCAGTGTTAGGTCCCGGGCCGAGAGGGAGACCCAGTACTTC	CAISVRSRAERETQYF
15	TRBD1	TRBV3-1	many	TRBJ2-7	TGTGCCAGCAGCCATCTGGGACAGGGGGCCTACGAGCAGTACTTC	CASSHLGQGAYEQYF
15	NA	TRBV12-3/TRBV12-4	many	TRBJ1-1	TGTGCCAGCAGTTTAGGGCACACCATGAACACTGAAGCTTTCTTT	CASSLGHTMNTEAFF
15	TRBD2	TRBV9	many	TRBJ2-1	TGTGCCAGCCGTGTGGGAACTAGCGGGGTCGATGAGCAGTTCTTC	CASRVGTSGVDEQFF
14	NA	TRBV19	NA	TRBJ2-2	TGTGCCAGTAGTCCGCAGGGACCCGTCGGGGAGCTGTTTTTT	CASSPQGPVGELFF
15	TRBD1	TRBV12-3/TRBV12-4	many	TRBJ1-2	TGTGCCAGCAGTTTCATTCGACAGGGGTGGGAAGGCTACACCTTC	CASSFIRQGWEGYTF
14	NA	TRBV28	many	TRBJ2-3	TGCGCCGGAGCCGGGGCATTGGGGACAGATACGCAGTATTTT	CAGAGALGTDTQYF
17	TRBD1	TRBV5-6	NA	TRBJ1-1	TGTGCCAGCATCTCGGATGTACAGGGGGCAAGGGACACTGAAGCTTTCTTT	CASISDVQGARDTEAFF
14	NA	TRBV25-1	NA	TRBJ2-7	TGTGCCAGCAGTGGTAAGGGGGGAATAGGCGAGCAGTACTTC	CASSGKGGIGEQYF
11	NA	TRBV6-1	many	TRBJ2-1	TGTGCCAGCATGTCAGACAATGAGCAGTTCTTC	CASMSDNEQFF
13	TRBD2	TRBV7-2	NA	TRBJ2-5	TGTGCCAGCAGCTTACTAGCGGAAGAGACCCAGTACTTC	CASSLLAEETQYF
15	TRBD2	TRBV20-1	many	TRBJ2-3	TGCAGTGCTAGAGACACCCTGCGGGGGAGGGATACGCAGTATTTT	CSARDTLRGRDTQYF